The 5 T cell receptor beta chains below come from one sample, sequenced in a study of cytotoxic CD8 clonotypes in ibrutinib-treated CLL. The data were produced by immunoSEQ multiplex PCR, yet TCRdb's version contains in-frame clones alone and is incomplete. There are around 92,000 clones in the sample; roughly three quarters occur only once, and approximately 23% lies in the top ten. The source was PBMCs, collected after 24 months of ibrutinib treatment. The receptor set was obtained from a human donor with chronic lymphocytic leukemia.

V and J are TRBV7-8 and TRBJ2-2; no firm D call. This CDR3 is built from 17 residues. Germline V gene data show CDR1 as SGHVS and CDR2 as FQNEAQ. The germline V and J ends were trimmed by 7 bases and 6 bases, with 24 bases remaining between them. The CDR3 DNA reads TGTGCCAGCATTCCGAGAAGTGACTTCGGGTCCGCCGGGGAGCTGTTTTTT. It specifies CASIPRSDFGSAGELFF.

The rearrangement uses TRBV6-4 and TRBJ2-3, with no clear D. The V end was cut by 0 bases, the J end by 0 bases, with 4 bases between. Germline assignment: CDR1 MRHNA and CDR2 SNTAGT. The CDR3 has 14 residues. The CDR3 DNA follows: TGTGCCAGCAGTGACTCTACGAGCACAGATACGCAGTATTTT. Translated, it gives CASSDSTSTDTQYF.

This sequence joins TRBV7-9 and TRBJ2-1; D is ambiguous. Trimming took off 1 base at V and 7 bases at J, with 17 bases between the two ends. Germline V gives CDR1 SEHNR, CDR2 FQNEAQ (reference sequence). CDR3 size: 16 residues. CDR3 loop: CASSLDGLTPVNEQFF. The DNA for the CDR3 is TGTGCCAGCAGCTTAGATGGGCTCACCCCGGTAAATGAGCAGTTCTTC.

The chain couples TRBV18 to TRBJ2-1, with a tentative D call TRBD2 (7 bases). There are 15 residues in the CDR3. Trimming stripped 6 bases from V and 5 bases from J, with 17 bases between. CDR1 KGHSH and CDR2 LQKENI come from the germline V gene. In DNA form, the CDR3 reads TGTGCCAGCTCCTATCGACTAGCAGGGGACAATGAGCAGTTCTTC. Translating gives CASSYRLAGDNEQFF.

The chain joins TRBV7-2 to TRBJ2-5; 9 bases are a match to TRBD2. J was trimmed by 5 bases and V by 5 bases; bases with no gene match: 9. The CDR3 consists of 15 residues. Germline CDR1 and CDR2: SGHTA and FQGNSA. CDR3 nucleotides: TGTGCCAGCAGCACACCGGGACTAGCTCGGGAGACCCAGTACTTC. Residues: CASSTPGLARETQYF. Looking up the rest from reference TRBV7-2 and TRBJ2-5 gives the full variable domain: GAGVSQSPSNKVTEKGKDVELRCDPISGHTALYWYRQSLGQGLEFLIYFQGNSAPDKSGLPSDRFSAERTGGSVSTLTIQRTQQEDSAVYLCASSTPGLARETQYFGPGTRLLVL.